This is a list of T cell receptor beta chains from one sample in a study of regulatory T cells. Using immunoSEQ multiplex PCR, the repertoire was profiled, and TCRdb retains in-frame clones only, with some absent. The sample includes tens of thousands of clones, 85% to 95% of them seen just once. Sample: conventional CD4+ T cells sorted from blood. The receptors derive from a child aged 2 to 10 with CD3G deficiency. The CDR3 runs from the conserved cysteine through the conserved F or W. The order of the fields is clone size, D gene, V gene, J gene, CDR3 protein, CDR3 DNA. The D gene is left open where the match is weak. Part of the rows lack a size; the others show once, few, many or a class for expanded clones.

clone_size: once
d_call: -
v_call: TRBV28
j_call: TRBJ2-7
cdr3_aa: CASSRDPAYEQYF
cdr3_nt: TGTGCCAGCAGTCGGGACCCCGCCTACGAGCAGTACTTC

clone_size: -
d_call: -
v_call: TRBV11-2
j_call: TRBJ2-3
cdr3_aa: CASSSSTDTQYF
cdr3_nt: TGTGCCAGCAGCTCAAGCACAGATACGCAGTATTTT

clone_size: -
d_call: -
v_call: TRBV28
j_call: TRBJ1-4
cdr3_aa: CASSSLNEKLFF
cdr3_nt: TGTGCCAGCAGTTCGTTAAATGAAAAACTGTTTTTT

clone_size: -
d_call: TRBD2
v_call: TRBV28
j_call: TRBJ2-7
cdr3_aa: CASSPAGVLSYEQYF
cdr3_nt: TGTGCCAGCAGCCCAGCGGGAGTGCTCTCCTACGAGCAGTACTTC

clone_size: -
d_call: TRBD1
v_call: TRBV18
j_call: TRBJ2-5
cdr3_aa: CASSRNRGDQETQYF
cdr3_nt: TGTGCCAGCTCACGTAACAGGGGGGACCAAGAGACCCAGTACTTC

clone_size: -
d_call: -
v_call: TRBV7-8
j_call: TRBJ2-5
cdr3_aa: CASSSPYSVEETQYF
cdr3_nt: TGTGCCAGCAGCTCCCCGTACAGTGTGGAGGAGACCCAGTACTTC

clone_size: -
d_call: TRBD2
v_call: TRBV19
j_call: TRBJ2-2
cdr3_aa: CASKMSGRAHTGELFF
cdr3_nt: TGTGCCAGTAAAATGAGCGGGAGGGCCCACACCGGGGAGCTGTTTTTT

clone_size: -
d_call: -
v_call: TRBV6-1
j_call: TRBJ1-1
cdr3_aa: CASSEQGNTEAFF
cdr3_nt: TGTGCCAGCAGTGAACAGGGGAACACTGAAGCTTTCTTT

clone_size: -
d_call: TRBD1
v_call: TRBV28
j_call: TRBJ1-1
cdr3_aa: CASSPPDRANTEAFF
cdr3_nt: TGTGCCAGCAGTCCTCCGGACAGGGCGAACACTGAAGCTTTCTTT

clone_size: -
d_call: TRBD2
v_call: TRBV30
j_call: TRBJ2-1
cdr3_aa: CAWSSGLAGVNEQFF
cdr3_nt: TGTGCCTGGAGTTCCGGACTAGCGGGAGTGAATGAGCAGTTCTTC

clone_size: -
d_call: -
v_call: TRBV6-5
j_call: TRBJ1-1
cdr3_aa: CASSQLQNTEAFF
cdr3_nt: TGTGCCAGCAGTCAACTGCAGAACACTGAAGCTTTCTTT

clone_size: once
d_call: -
v_call: TRBV5-1
j_call: TRBJ1-1
cdr3_aa: CASSLMGANTEAFF
cdr3_nt: TGCGCCAGCAGCTTAATGGGGGCGAACACTGAAGCTTTCTTT

clone_size: -
d_call: -
v_call: TRBV28
j_call: TRBJ1-2
cdr3_aa: CASSPVGVTPGYTF
cdr3_nt: TGTGCCAGCAGCCCCGTTGGGGTAACCCCTGGCTACACCTTC

clone_size: -
d_call: -
v_call: TRBV28
j_call: TRBJ2-7
cdr3_aa: CASSPTHPPSAEQYF
cdr3_nt: TGTGCCAGCAGTCCAACCCATCCCCCTAGCGCCGAGCAGTACTTC

clone_size: once
d_call: TRBD2
v_call: TRBV18
j_call: TRBJ2-7
cdr3_aa: CASSPSSGRGVEQYF
cdr3_nt: TGTGCCAGCTCACCGAGTAGCGGGAGAGGGGTCGAGCAGTACTTC

clone_size: -
d_call: TRBD2
v_call: TRBV6-1
j_call: TRBJ2-7
cdr3_aa: CASSAGLAGGYEQYF
cdr3_nt: TGTGCCAGCAGTGCGGGACTAGCGGGAGGATACGAGCAGTACTTC

clone_size: -
d_call: TRBD1
v_call: TRBV5-1
j_call: TRBJ2-3
cdr3_aa: CASSLQGTTDTQYF
cdr3_nt: TGCGCCAGCAGCTTACAGGGGACCACAGATACGCAGTATTTT

clone_size: -
d_call: -
v_call: TRBV28
j_call: TRBJ1-4
cdr3_aa: CASSAGNEKLFF
cdr3_nt: TGTGCCAGCAGCGCGGGGAATGAAAAACTGTTTTTT

clone_size: -
d_call: -
v_call: TRBV5-1
j_call: TRBJ2-2
cdr3_aa: CASRFTGSTGELFF
cdr3_nt: TGCGCCAGCAGATTCACAGGGTCCACCGGGGAGCTGTTTTTT

clone_size: -
d_call: TRBD1
v_call: TRBV28
j_call: TRBJ1-1
cdr3_aa: CASSHPGTGNTEAFF
cdr3_nt: TGTGCCAGCAGTCACCCAGGGACAGGTAACACTGAAGCTTTCTTT

clone_size: -
d_call: TRBD2
v_call: TRBV28
j_call: TRBJ2-7
cdr3_aa: CAVAGPPLYEQYF
cdr3_nt: TGTGCCGTAGCGGGTCCCCCCCTCTACGAGCAGTACTTC

clone_size: few
d_call: -
v_call: TRBV6-1
j_call: TRBJ1-5
cdr3_aa: CASLRDIYQPQHF
cdr3_nt: TGTGCCAGCCTCCGGGACATCTATCAGCCCCAGCATTTT

clone_size: -
d_call: TRBD2
v_call: TRBV12-5
j_call: TRBJ2-1
cdr3_aa: CASGRGLAGGPGEQFF
cdr3_nt: TGTGCTAGTGGTCGGGGACTAGCGGGAGGGCCCGGAGAGCAGTTCTTC

clone_size: -
d_call: -
v_call: TRBV19
j_call: TRBJ1-5
cdr3_aa: CASSPDRNQPQHF
cdr3_nt: TGTGCCAGTAGCCCGGACAGAAATCAGCCCCAGCATTTT

clone_size: -
d_call: TRBD2
v_call: TRBV28
j_call: TRBJ2-2
cdr3_aa: CASRPAGDPTGELFF
cdr3_nt: TGTGCCAGCAGACCTGCGGGAGACCCCACCGGGGAGCTGTTTTTT

clone_size: -
d_call: -
v_call: TRBV12-1
j_call: TRBJ2-7
cdr3_aa: CAPFRERDCEQYF
cdr3_nt: TGTGCCCCCTTTAGAGAGCGGGATTGCGAGCAGTACTTC

clone_size: -
d_call: TRBD1
v_call: TRBV18
j_call: TRBJ2-1
cdr3_aa: CASSKRAGTGANEQFF
cdr3_nt: TGTGCCAGCTCCAAACGAGCCGGGACAGGGGCTAATGAGCAGTTCTTC

clone_size: -
d_call: TRBD1
v_call: TRBV7-2
j_call: TRBJ2-1
cdr3_aa: CASSQGQVNEQFF
cdr3_nt: TGTGCCAGCAGCCAAGGACAGGTTAATGAGCAGTTCTTC

clone_size: -
d_call: TRBD2
v_call: TRBV9
j_call: TRBJ2-2
cdr3_aa: CASSPRTSGTGELFF
cdr3_nt: TGTGCCAGCAGCCCCCGGACTAGCGGTACCGGGGAGCTGTTTTTT

clone_size: -
d_call: TRBD1
v_call: TRBV28
j_call: TRBJ2-2
cdr3_aa: CAVRDRGFTGELFF
cdr3_nt: TGTGCCGTCCGGGACAGGGGTTTTACCGGGGAGCTGTTTTTT

clone_size: -
d_call: TRBD1
v_call: TRBV6-1
j_call: TRBJ2-7
cdr3_aa: CASTTRRGADREQYF
cdr3_nt: TGTGCCAGCACCACCCGAAGGGGTGCGGACAGGGAACAGTACTTC

clone_size: -
d_call: TRBD2
v_call: TRBV6-5
j_call: TRBJ2-1
cdr3_aa: CASSSKGGYNEQFF
cdr3_nt: TGTGCCAGCAGTTCTAAGGGAGGGTACAATGAGCAGTTCTTC

clone_size: -
d_call: TRBD1
v_call: TRBV6-1
j_call: TRBJ2-7
cdr3_aa: CASKGTGLEVEQYF
cdr3_nt: TGTGCCAGCAAAGGGACAGGCCTCGAGGTTGAGCAGTACTTC

clone_size: -
d_call: -
v_call: TRBV5-1
j_call: TRBJ2-7
cdr3_aa: CASSRTITQVTYEQYF
cdr3_nt: TGCGCCAGCAGCCGTACGATAACACAAGTAACCTACGAGCAGTACTTC

clone_size: -
d_call: -
v_call: TRBV10-3
j_call: TRBJ1-2
cdr3_aa: CAISPHRYGYTF
cdr3_nt: TGTGCCATCTCTCCCCACCGATATGGCTACACCTTC

clone_size: -
d_call: -
v_call: TRBV20-1
j_call: TRBJ2-3
cdr3_aa: CSAIYTDTQYF
cdr3_nt: TGCAGTGCTATATACACAGATACGCAGTATTTT

clone_size: once
d_call: TRBD2
v_call: TRBV7-8
j_call: TRBJ2-7
cdr3_aa: CASSLGLALSYEQYF
cdr3_nt: TGTGCCAGCAGCTTAGGACTAGCGCTCTCCTACGAGCAGTACTTC

clone_size: -
d_call: -
v_call: TRBV28
j_call: TRBJ1-4
cdr3_aa: CASSSRRRYPEKLFF
cdr3_nt: TGTGCCAGCAGCTCTCGACGGAGGTACCCTGAAAAACTGTTTTTT

clone_size: -
d_call: -
v_call: TRBV20-1
j_call: TRBJ2-3
cdr3_aa: CSASPGDTQYF
cdr3_nt: TGCAGTGCTAGTCCCGGAGATACGCAGTATTTT

clone_size: -
d_call: -
v_call: TRBV28
j_call: TRBJ2-7
cdr3_aa: CATSANGYEQYF
cdr3_nt: TGTGCCACCTCGGCGAACGGCTACGAGCAGTACTTC

clone_size: -
d_call: TRBD2
v_call: TRBV28
j_call: TRBJ2-1
cdr3_aa: CASSSSGRRSSYNEQFF
cdr3_nt: TGTGCCAGCAGTTCTAGCGGGCGCCGGAGCTCCTACAATGAGCAGTTCTTC

clone_size: -
d_call: -
v_call: TRBV28
j_call: TRBJ2-5
cdr3_aa: CASSAGRRETQYF
cdr3_nt: TGTGCCAGCAGTGCCGGGCGTCGAGAGACCCAGTACTTC

clone_size: -
d_call: -
v_call: TRBV28
j_call: TRBJ1-5
cdr3_aa: CASSPLGPGEPQHF
cdr3_nt: TGTGCCAGCAGTCCCCTTGGGCCTGGGGAGCCCCAGCATTTT

clone_size: -
d_call: TRBD1
v_call: TRBV28
j_call: TRBJ2-5
cdr3_aa: CASSSPDPTGHHDF
cdr3_nt: TGTGCCAGCAGTTCTCCTGACCCGACAGGGCATCACGACTTC

clone_size: -
d_call: -
v_call: TRBV5-1
j_call: TRBJ2-5
cdr3_aa: CASSLRWQETQYF
cdr3_nt: TGCGCCAGCAGTTTACGGTGGCAAGAGACCCAGTACTTC

clone_size: -
d_call: TRBD1
v_call: TRBV28
j_call: TRBJ1-1
cdr3_aa: CASSTRQGGTEAFF
cdr3_nt: TGTGCCAGCAGTACCCGACAGGGAGGGACTGAAGCTTTCTTT

clone_size: -
d_call: TRBD2
v_call: TRBV28
j_call: TRBJ2-7
cdr3_aa: CASSSRRLAGNYEQYF
cdr3_nt: TGTGCCAGCAGTAGCCGGAGGCTAGCGGGTAACTACGAGCAGTACTTC

clone_size: -
d_call: -
v_call: TRBV28
j_call: TRBJ1-2
cdr3_aa: CASRGHGINGYTF
cdr3_nt: TGTGCCAGCAGAGGCCACGGGATTAATGGCTACACCTTC

clone_size: -
d_call: TRBD1
v_call: TRBV28
j_call: TRBJ2-7
cdr3_aa: CASSLPGTGAYEQYF
cdr3_nt: TGTGCCAGCAGTCTCCCCGGGACAGGGGCCTACGAGCAGTACTTC

clone_size: -
d_call: -
v_call: TRBV5-1
j_call: TRBJ2-7
cdr3_aa: CASSLDGQIYEQYF
cdr3_nt: TGCGCCAGCAGCTTGGATGGACAGATCTACGAGCAGTACTTC

clone_size: -
d_call: -
v_call: TRBV5-1
j_call: TRBJ1-2
cdr3_aa: CASSPTATGLGRYTF
cdr3_nt: TGCGCCAGCAGCCCCACGGCAACAGGGTTGGGGCGCTACACCTTC

clone_size: -
d_call: -
v_call: TRBV6-6
j_call: TRBJ1-1
cdr3_aa: CASMERSNTEAFF
cdr3_nt: TGTGCCAGCATGGAGCGATCGAACACTGAAGCTTTCTTT

clone_size: -
d_call: TRBD1
v_call: TRBV6-1
j_call: TRBJ2-4
cdr3_aa: CASSEVGTGVGAKNIQYF
cdr3_nt: TGTGCCAGCAGTGAAGTTGGGACAGGGGTTGGGGCCAAAAACATTCAGTACTTC